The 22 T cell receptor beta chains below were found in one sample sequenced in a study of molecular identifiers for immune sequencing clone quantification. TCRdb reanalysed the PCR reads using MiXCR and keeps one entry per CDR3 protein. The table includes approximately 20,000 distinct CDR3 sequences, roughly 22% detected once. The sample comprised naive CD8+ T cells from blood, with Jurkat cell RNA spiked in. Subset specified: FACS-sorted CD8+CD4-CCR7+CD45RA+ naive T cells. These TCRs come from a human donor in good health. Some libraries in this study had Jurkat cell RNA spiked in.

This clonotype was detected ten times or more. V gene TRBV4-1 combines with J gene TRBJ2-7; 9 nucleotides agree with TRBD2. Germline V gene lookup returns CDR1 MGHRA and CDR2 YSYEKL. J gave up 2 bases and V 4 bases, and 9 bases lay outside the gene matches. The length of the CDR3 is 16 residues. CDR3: CASSPQQLAGPYEQYF. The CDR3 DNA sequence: TGCGCCAGCAGCCCCCAACAGCTAGCGGGGCCCTACGAGCAGTACTTC.

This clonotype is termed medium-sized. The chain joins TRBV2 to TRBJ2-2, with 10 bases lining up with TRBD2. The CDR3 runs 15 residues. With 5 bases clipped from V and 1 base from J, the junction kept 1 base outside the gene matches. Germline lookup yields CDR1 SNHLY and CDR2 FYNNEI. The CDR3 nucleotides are TGTGCCAGCAGTAGGACTAGCGGGAACACCGGGGAGCTGTTTTTT. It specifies CASSRTSGNTGELFF.

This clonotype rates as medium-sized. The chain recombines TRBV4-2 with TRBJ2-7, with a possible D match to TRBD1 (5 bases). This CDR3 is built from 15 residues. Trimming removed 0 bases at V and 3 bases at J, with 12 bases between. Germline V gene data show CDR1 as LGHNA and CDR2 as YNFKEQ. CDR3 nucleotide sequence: TGTGCCAGCAGCCAAGAAGTCGACAGTTTCTACGAGCAGTACTTC. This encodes CASSQEVDSFYEQYF.

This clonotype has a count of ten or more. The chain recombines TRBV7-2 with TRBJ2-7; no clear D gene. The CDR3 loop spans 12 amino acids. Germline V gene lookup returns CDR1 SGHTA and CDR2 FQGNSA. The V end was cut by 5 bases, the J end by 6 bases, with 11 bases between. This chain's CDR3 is CASSPLPGEQYF. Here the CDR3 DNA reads TGTGCCAGCAGCCCACTACCAGGCGAGCAGTACTTC.

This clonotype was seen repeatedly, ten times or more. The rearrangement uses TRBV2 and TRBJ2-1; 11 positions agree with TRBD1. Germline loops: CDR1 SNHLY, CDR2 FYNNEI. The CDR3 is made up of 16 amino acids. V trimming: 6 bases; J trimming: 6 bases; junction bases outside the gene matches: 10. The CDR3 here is CASSPPGGTGGNEQFF. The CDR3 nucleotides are TGTGCCAGCAGCCCCCCCGGCGGGACAGGGGGCAATGAGCAGTTCTTC.

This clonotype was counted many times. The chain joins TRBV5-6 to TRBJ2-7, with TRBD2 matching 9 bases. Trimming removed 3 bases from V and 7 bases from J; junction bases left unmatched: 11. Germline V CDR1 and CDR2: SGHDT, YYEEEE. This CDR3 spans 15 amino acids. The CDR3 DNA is TGTGCCAGCAGCTCCCGGTTAGCGGGAGTCCGGGAGCAGTACTTC. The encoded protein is CASSSRLAGVREQYF.

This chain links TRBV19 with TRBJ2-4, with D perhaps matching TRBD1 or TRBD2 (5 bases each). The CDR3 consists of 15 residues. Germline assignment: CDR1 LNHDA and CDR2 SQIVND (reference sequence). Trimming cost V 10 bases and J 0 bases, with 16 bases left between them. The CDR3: CATKGAGVAKNIQYF. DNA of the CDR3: TGTGCCACCAAAGGGGCCGGGGTAGCCAAAAACATTCAGTACTTC.

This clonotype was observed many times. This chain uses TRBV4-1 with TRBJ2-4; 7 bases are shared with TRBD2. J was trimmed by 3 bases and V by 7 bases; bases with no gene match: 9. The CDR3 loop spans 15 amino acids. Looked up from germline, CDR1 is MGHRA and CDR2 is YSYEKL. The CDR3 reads CASTVSPGGKNIQYF. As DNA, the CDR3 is TGCGCCAGCACAGTTTCTCCGGGGGGCAAAAACATTCAGTACTTC.

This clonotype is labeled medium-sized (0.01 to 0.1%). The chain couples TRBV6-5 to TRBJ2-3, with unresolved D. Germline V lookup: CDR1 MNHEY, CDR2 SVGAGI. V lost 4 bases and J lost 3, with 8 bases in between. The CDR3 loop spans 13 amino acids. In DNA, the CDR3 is TGTGCCAGCAGTTGGGGTACGACAGATACGCAGTATTTT. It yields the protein CASSWGTTDTQYF.

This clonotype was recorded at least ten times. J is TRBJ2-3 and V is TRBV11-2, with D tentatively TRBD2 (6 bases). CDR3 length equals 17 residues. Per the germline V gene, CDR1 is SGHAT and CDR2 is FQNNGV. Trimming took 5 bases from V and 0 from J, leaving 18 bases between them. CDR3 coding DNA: TGTGCCAGCAGCCCTCTCTCGGAGGGAGCTAGCACAGATACGCAGTATTTT. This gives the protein CASSPLSEGASTDTQYF.

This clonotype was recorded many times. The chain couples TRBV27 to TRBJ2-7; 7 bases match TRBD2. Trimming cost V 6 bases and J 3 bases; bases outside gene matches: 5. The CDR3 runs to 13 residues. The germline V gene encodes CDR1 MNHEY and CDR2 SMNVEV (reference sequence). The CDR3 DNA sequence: TGTGCCAGCAGCCTGGGGGGGGTCTACGAGCAGTACTTC. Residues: CASSLGGVYEQYF.

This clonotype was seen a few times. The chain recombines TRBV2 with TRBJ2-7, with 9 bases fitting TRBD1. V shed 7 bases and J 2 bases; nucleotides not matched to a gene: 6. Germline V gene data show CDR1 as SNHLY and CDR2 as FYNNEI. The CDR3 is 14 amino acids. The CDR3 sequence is CASMGGTGPYEQYF. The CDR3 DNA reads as TGTGCCAGCATGGGGGGGACAGGGCCCTACGAGCAGTACTTC.

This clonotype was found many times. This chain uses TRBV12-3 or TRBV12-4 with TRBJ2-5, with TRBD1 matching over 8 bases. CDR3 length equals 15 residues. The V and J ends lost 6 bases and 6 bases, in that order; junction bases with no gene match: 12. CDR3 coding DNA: TGTGCCAGCAGGTCCCCCGGTGACAGGGGACAGACCCAGTACTTC. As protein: CASRSPGDRGQTQYF.

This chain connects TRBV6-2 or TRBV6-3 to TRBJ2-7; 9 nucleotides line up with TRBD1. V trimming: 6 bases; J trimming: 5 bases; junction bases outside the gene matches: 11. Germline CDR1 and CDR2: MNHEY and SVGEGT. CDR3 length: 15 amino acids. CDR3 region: CASSRGDRDYNEQYF. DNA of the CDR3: TGTGCCAGCAGCCGCGGGGACAGGGACTATAACGAGCAGTACTTC.

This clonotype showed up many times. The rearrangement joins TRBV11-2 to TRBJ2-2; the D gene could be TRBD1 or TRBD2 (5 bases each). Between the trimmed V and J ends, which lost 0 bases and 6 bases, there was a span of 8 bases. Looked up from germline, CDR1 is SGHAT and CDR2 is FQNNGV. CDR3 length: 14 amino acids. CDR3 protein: CASSLDLGPGELFF. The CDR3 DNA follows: TGTGCCAGCAGCTTAGATCTGGGACCCGGGGAGCTGTTTTTT.

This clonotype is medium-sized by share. The CDR3: CASSQLGLNTDTQYF. For the CDR3, the DNA is TGCGCCAGCAGCCAATTAGGACTGAACACAGATACGCAGTATTTT. The chain uses TRBV4-1 and TRBJ2-3, with D tentatively TRBD2 (5 bases). This CDR3 has 15 amino acids. Trimming removed 2 bases from V and 2 bases from J, with 11 bases in between. Per germline, CDR1 MGHRA and CDR2 YSYEKL.

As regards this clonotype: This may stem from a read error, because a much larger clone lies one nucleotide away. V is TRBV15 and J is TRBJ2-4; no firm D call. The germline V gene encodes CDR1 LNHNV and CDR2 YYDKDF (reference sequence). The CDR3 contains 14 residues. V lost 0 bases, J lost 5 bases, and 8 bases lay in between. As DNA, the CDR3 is TGTGCCACCAGCAGAGATCACGGCGAAAACATTCAGTACTTC. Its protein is CATSRDHGENIQYF.

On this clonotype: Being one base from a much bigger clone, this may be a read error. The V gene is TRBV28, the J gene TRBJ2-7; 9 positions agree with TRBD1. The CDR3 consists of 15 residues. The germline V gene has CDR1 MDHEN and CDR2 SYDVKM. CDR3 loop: CAGSRPGQGSYEQYF. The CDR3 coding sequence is TGTGCCGGCAGTCGACCGGGACAGGGTTCCTACGAGCAGTACTTC. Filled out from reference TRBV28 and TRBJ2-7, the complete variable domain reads DVKVTQSSRYLVKRTGEKVFLECVQDMDHENMFWYRQDPGLGLRLIYFSYDVKMKEKGDIPEGYSVSREKKERFSLILESASTNQTSMYLCAGSRPGQGSYEQYFGPGTRLTVT.

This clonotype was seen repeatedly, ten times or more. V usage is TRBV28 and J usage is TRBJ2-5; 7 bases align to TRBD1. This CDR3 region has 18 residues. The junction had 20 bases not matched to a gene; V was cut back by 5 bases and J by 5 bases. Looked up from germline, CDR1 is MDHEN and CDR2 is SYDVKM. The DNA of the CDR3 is TGTGCCAGCAGTACCCTAAACCTTCCCCGGGACAGTTGGGAGACCCAGTACTTC. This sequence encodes CASSTLNLPRDSWETQYF.

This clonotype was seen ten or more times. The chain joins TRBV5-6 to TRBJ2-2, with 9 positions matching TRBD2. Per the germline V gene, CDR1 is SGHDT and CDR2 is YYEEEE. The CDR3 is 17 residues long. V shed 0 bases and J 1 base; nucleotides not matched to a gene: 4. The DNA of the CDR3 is TGTGCCAGCAGCTTGGCTATAGCGGGAGTGAACACCGGGGAGCTGTTTTTT. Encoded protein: CASSLAIAGVNTGELFF.

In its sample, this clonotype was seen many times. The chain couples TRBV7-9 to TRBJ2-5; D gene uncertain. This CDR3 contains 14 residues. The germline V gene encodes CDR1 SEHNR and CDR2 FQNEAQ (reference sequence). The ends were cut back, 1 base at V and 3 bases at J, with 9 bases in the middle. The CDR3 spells CASSLGQFEETQYF. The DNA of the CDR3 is TGTGCCAGCAGCTTAGGCCAGTTTGAAGAGACCCAGTACTTC.

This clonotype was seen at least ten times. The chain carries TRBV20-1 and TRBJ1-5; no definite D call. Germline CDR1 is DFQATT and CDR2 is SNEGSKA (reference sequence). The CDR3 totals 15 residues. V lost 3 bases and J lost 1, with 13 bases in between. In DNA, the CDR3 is TGCAGTGCTAGGGATCGTGGGGAAAGCAATCAGCCCCAGCATTTT. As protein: CSARDRGESNQPQHF.